The sequence of this TCR beta chain was determined in a study of molecular identifiers for immune sequencing clone quantification. Study results and limitations: Spiked Jurkat TCR RNA originating from one cell could reportedly be identified amid some 920,000 naive cells.

Library preparation followed earlier protocols using designated TCR primers. TCRdb re-derived calls from the PCR reads in MiXCR, one entry per CDR3 protein. The sample shows over 550,000 distinct CDR3 sequences, roughly 27% of them seen only once. A few counts support this clonotype. The antigen remains unidentified. Preparation of naive CD8 libraries involved roughly 18,000 to 1,100,000 sorted cells and 10%, 30% or 50% RNA. CD8+CD4-CCR7+CD45RA+ cells were sorted as naive CD8 T cells. In germline, CDR1 is MNHNY, CDR2 SVGAGI (reference sequence). The CDR3 consists of 19 residues. The ends were cut back, 1 base at V and 0 bases at J, with 21 bases in the middle.

V and J are TRBV6-6 and TRBJ2-5; D is perhaps TRBD1 (6 bases). The sequencing sample was made of naive CD8+ T cells from blood, with Jurkat cell RNA spiked in. Subset noted: FACS-sorted CD8+CD4-CCR7+CD45RA+ naive T cells. This receptor was obtained from a human donor in good health. Some libraries in this study had Jurkat cell RNA spiked in. The CDR3 region has the DNA TGTGCCAGCAGTTACTTACTACGGGACACCGCCCCGTACCAAGAGACCCAGTACTTC. This gives the protein CASSYLLRDTAPYQETQYF.